A single sample gave rise to the 21 T cell receptor beta chains below, sequenced in a study of identical twins. TCRdb re-called the 5' RACE reads through MiXCR, storing one row per CDR3 protein. The sample consists of hundreds of thousands of distinct CDR3 sequences, roughly an eighth of them appearing once. These data are also associated with another study on yellow fever vaccine responses in identical twins.

The sequencing sample was made of PBMCs. These receptors were taken from a woman between 18 and 30 years old in good health.

This clonotype was seen at least ten times. J is TRBJ1-2 and V is TRBV9; unclear D gene. This CDR3 has 18 amino acids. Germline CDR1 SGDLS, CDR2 YYNGEE. V dropped 3 bases and J dropped 0 bases, with 21 bases sitting between them. CDR3 coding DNA: TGTGCCAGCAGCGCGACCGGGCCTGAACTGATAGCTAACTATGGCTACACCTTC. This translates into CASSATGPELIANYGYTF.

This clonotype was counted a few times. The rearrangement uses TRBV12-3 or TRBV12-4 and TRBJ2-1; D uncertain. V dropped 4 bases and J dropped 12 bases, with 10 bases sitting between them. The CDR3 has 11 residues. The DNA for the CDR3 is TGTGCCAGCAGTTCCCCCTGGCGGCAGTTCTTC. Protein: CASSSPWRQFF.

CDR3 in amino acids: CASSLEGYYNEQFF. Written as DNA, the CDR3 is TGTGCCAGCAGTTTGGAGGGGTATTACAATGAGCAGTTCTTC. This rearrangement joins TRBV28 to TRBJ2-1; possible D gene TRBD2, 6 bases. Looked up from germline, CDR1 is MDHEN and CDR2 is SYDVKM. The V and J ends lost 3 bases and 4 bases respectively, with 10 bases between them. The CDR3 is 14 residues long.

This clonotype was seen ten or more times. The rearrangement links TRBV20-1 to TRBJ2-5; unclear D gene. This CDR3 comprises 14 residues. V was cut by 0 bases and J by 0 bases, with 8 bases left in between. Germline V gene data show CDR1 as DFQATT and CDR2 as SNEGSKA (reference sequence). As DNA, the CDR3 is TGCAGTGCTAGAGATCTCGGCAACCAAGAGACCCAGTACTTC. Amino acids: CSARDLGNQETQYF.

The rearrangement uses TRBV12-3 or TRBV12-4 and TRBJ1-2; weak D call: TRBD1 (5 bases). The CDR3 consists of 14 residues. Trimming shortened V by 1 base and J by 4 bases, and 10 bases separated the two germline ends. The DNA for the CDR3 is TGTGCCAGCAGTTTAGAGGGGAGAAGCTATGGCTACACCTTC. Protein: CASSLEGRSYGYTF.

The chain uses TRBV5-1 and TRBJ1-2; a possible D gene is TRBD1 (6 bases). Germline V gives CDR1 SGHRS, CDR2 YFSETQ. V lost 4 bases and J lost 6, with 19 bases in between. CDR3 size: 15 residues. The CDR3 sequence: CASSPLPPGGHGYTF. The CDR3 DNA reads as TGCGCCAGCAGCCCCCTGCCCCCGGGGGGGCATGGCTACACCTTC.

This clonotype has just a few counts. This chain links TRBV4-1 with TRBJ1-2; 7 nucleotides agree with TRBD1. Germline loops: CDR1 MGHRA, CDR2 YSYEKL. This CDR3 is built from 17 residues. Trimming removed 0 bases from V and 4 bases from J; junction bases left unmatched: 11. The DNA of the CDR3 is TGCGCCAGCAGCCAAGATTCATCAGGGGGGGCCATCTATGGCTACACCTTC. Its translation: CASSQDSSGGAIYGYTF.

This clonotype has more than one count but fewer than ten. The rearrangement uses TRBV6-1 and TRBJ1-5; 7 bases fit TRBD1. The CDR3 is 15 residues long. J was trimmed by 2 bases and V by 7 bases; bases with no gene match: 8. Looked up from germline, CDR1 is MNHNS and CDR2 is SASEGT. DNA for the CDR3: TGTGCCAGCAATCAACCAGGACAGGGCAATCAGCCCCAGCATTTT. Translating it yields CASNQPGQGNQPQHF.

The V call is TRBV7-2, the J call TRBJ2-3; D unclear. The CDR3 has 11 amino acids. CDR1 is SGHTA, CDR2 FQGNSA, per germline. V shed 5 bases and J shed 8 bases, with 8 bases lying between them. The CDR3 DNA reads as TGTGCCAGCAGCCGAACGCTTACGCAGTATTTT. It codes for CASSRTLTQYF.

This clonotype has only a few counts. The chain is built from TRBV10-3 and TRBJ2-1; the match to TRBD1 covers 7 bases. This CDR3 contains 17 residues. After removal of 8 bases from V and 2 bases from J, the junction contained 15 bases not matched to a gene. Germline V gene sequence: CDR1 ENHRY, CDR2 SYGVKD. The CDR3 nucleotides read TGTGCCATCGCCCCCTCGTTCAGGGGGAGCCCCTACAATGAGCAGTTCTTC. Residues: CAIAPSFRGSPYNEQFF.

This clonotype was recorded a few times. The chain carries TRBV13 and TRBJ2-7; 7 nucleotides align to TRBD2. This CDR3 spans 15 amino acids. Trimming removed 7 bases from V and 0 bases from J; junction bases left unmatched: 9. In germline, CDR1 is PRHDT, CDR2 FYEKMQ (reference sequence). The CDR3 DNA follows: TGTGCCAGCACCAGAACTAGCGACTACTCCTACGAGCAGTACTTC. It is translated as CASTRTSDYSYEQYF.

This clonotype was seen many times. The chain combines TRBV9 with TRBJ2-1; 15 nucleotides match TRBD2. V shed 4 bases and J 4 bases; nucleotides not matched to a gene: 6. CDR1 and CDR2 from the germline V gene are SGDLS and YYNGEE. This CDR3 comprises 17 residues. This CDR3 reads CASSPGTSGGTYNEQFF. In DNA, the CDR3 is TGTGCCAGCAGCCCGGGGACTAGCGGGGGGACATACAATGAGCAGTTCTTC.

This clonotype occurred many times. V gene TRBV12-3 or TRBV12-4 combines with J gene TRBJ2-7, with D possibly being TRBD1 (5 bases). V dropped 1 base and J dropped 3 bases, with 10 bases sitting between them. The CDR3 has 14 residues. The CDR3 reads CASSLDRTIYEQYF. CDR3 sequence (DNA): TGTGCCAGCAGTTTAGACAGGACAATCTACGAGCAGTACTTC.

V and J are TRBV3-1 and TRBJ1-2; D is ambiguous. This CDR3 comprises 13 residues. Trimming stripped 8 bases from V and 2 bases from J, with 12 bases between. CDR1 is LGHDT, CDR2 YNNKEL, per germline (reference sequence). For the CDR3, the DNA is TGTGCCAGCGGCGAGGACGCGAACTATGGCTACACCTTC. It translates to CASGEDANYGYTF.

The chain couples TRBV5-1 to TRBJ2-5; the D gene is possibly TRBD1 (6 bases). The germline V gene encodes CDR1 SGHRS and CDR2 YFSETQ. Trimming pared 1 base from V and 2 bases from J, leaving 9 bases between. The CDR3 is 14 residues long. The CDR3 spells CASSLPGVQETQYF. DNA for the CDR3: TGCGCCAGCAGCTTGCCAGGGGTACAAGAGACCCAGTACTTC.

V gene TRBV15 combines with J gene TRBJ2-1, with D perhaps matching TRBD1 (5 bases). Germline V gives CDR1 LNHNV, CDR2 YYDKDF (reference sequence). Trimming stripped 8 bases from V and 4 bases from J, with 18 bases between. The CDR3 has 15 amino acids. The CDR3 loop is CATVRQGSTYNEQFF. DNA for the CDR3: TGTGCCACCGTGAGGCAGGGTTCCACTTACAATGAGCAGTTCTTC.

The sample holds many counts of this clonotype. The rearrangement joins TRBV12-3 or TRBV12-4 to TRBJ2-3, with 8 bases lining up with TRBD2. V shed 5 bases and J 4 bases; nucleotides not matched to a gene: 5. CDR3 length: 14 residues. In nucleotides, the CDR3 is TGTGCCAGCAGTCCGGGGGGGGGGCCAGATACGCAGTATTTT. Translating gives CASSPGGGPDTQYF.

This clonotype was picked up a small number of times. In DNA form, the CDR3 reads TGCGCCAGCAGGCAGGGAGCGGGAAAAGAGACCCAGTACTTC. Amino acids: CASRQGAGKETQYF. This chain links TRBV10-2 with TRBJ2-5, with TRBD2 matching over 7 bases. The CDR3 consists of 14 residues. The V gene end was trimmed by 6 bases and the J gene end by 3 bases; junction bases not matched to a gene: 7. The V gene's germline CDR1 is WSHSY and CDR2 SAAADI.

There are a few counts of this clonotype. This chain connects TRBV5-6 to TRBJ2-5, with a tentative D call TRBD1 (6 bases). From germline, CDR1 is SGHDT and CDR2 YYEEEE. Trimming removed 3 bases at V and 5 bases at J, with 14 bases between. CDR3 size: 14 residues. CDR3 coding DNA: TGTGCCAGCAGCTCAGGGACAACGGAGGAGACCCAGTACTTC. It specifies CASSSGTTEETQYF.

This clonotype was observed a handful of times. The chain combines TRBV12-3 or TRBV12-4 with TRBJ1-1; no reliable D call. Between the trimmed V and J ends, which lost 1 base and 1 base, there was a span of 13 bases. This CDR3 spans 16 amino acids. This CDR3 is CASSLVHKVANTEAFF. In nucleotides, the CDR3 is TGTGCCAGCAGTTTAGTTCACAAAGTAGCGAACACTGAAGCTTTCTTT.

In this sample, this clonotype turned up a few times. This chain connects TRBV12-3 or TRBV12-4 to TRBJ2-3; no clear D. Trimming left V 7 bases short and J 0 bases short, with 14 bases between. The CDR3 runs to 15 residues. CDR3: CASTEKGRSTDTQYF. Here the CDR3 DNA reads TGTGCCAGCACCGAAAAGGGCCGGAGCACAGATACGCAGTATTTT.